This T cell receptor (beta chain) was sequenced in a study of PD-1 blockade in classical Hodgkin lymphoma. The patients all showed relapse after autologous stem cell transplantation, while their brentuximab vedotin exposure varied. Assay used: immunoSEQ multiplex PCR; TCRdb lists only in-frame clones, some missing. The profile shows more than 140,000 clones, 78% of them singletons. The CDR3 loop spans 16 amino acids. The V gene lost 2 bases and the J gene lost 6 bases, with 14 bases spanning the gap. Germline CDR1 KGHSH, CDR2 LQKENI. The source is a human donor with classical Hodgkin lymphoma. This chain joins TRBV18 and TRBJ1-6; tentatively, D is TRBD1 (5 bases). Source: peripheral blood mononuclear cells (PBMCs), taken before the second cycle of nivolumab. The CDR3 nucleotides are TGTGCCAGCTCACCAACAAACCTAGGGGCTAATTCACCCCTCCACTTT. It is translated as CASSPTNLGANSPLHF.